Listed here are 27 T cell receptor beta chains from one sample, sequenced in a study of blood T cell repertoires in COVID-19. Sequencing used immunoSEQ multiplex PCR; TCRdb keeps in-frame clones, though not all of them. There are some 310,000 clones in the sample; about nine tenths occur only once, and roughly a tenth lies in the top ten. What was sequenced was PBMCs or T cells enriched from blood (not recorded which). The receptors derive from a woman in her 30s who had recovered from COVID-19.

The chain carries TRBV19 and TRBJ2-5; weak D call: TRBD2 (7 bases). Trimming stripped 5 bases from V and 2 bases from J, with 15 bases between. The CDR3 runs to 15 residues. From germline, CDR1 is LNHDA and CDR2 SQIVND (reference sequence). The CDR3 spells CASSRLGGQQETQYF. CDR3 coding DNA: TGTGCCAGTAGTCGACTGGGGGGGCAGCAAGAGACCCAGTACTTC. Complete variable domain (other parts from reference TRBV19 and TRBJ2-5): DGGITQSPKYLFRKEGQNVTLSCEQNLNHDAMYWYRQDPGQGLRLIYYSQIVNDFQKGDIAEGYSVSREKKESFPLTVTSAQKNPTAFYLCASSRLGGQQETQYFGPGTRLLVL.

This chain's CDR3 is CASSLWGGGNQPQHF. The DNA for the CDR3 is TGTGCCAGCAGTTTATGGGGGGGAGGCAATCAGCCCCAGCATTTT. The chain employs TRBV27 and TRBJ1-5; maybe TRBD1 (5 bases). Germline V gene data show CDR1 as MNHEY and CDR2 as SMNVEV (reference sequence). The CDR3 sequence is 15 residues long. V was cut by 1 base and J by 2 bases, with 9 bases left in between.

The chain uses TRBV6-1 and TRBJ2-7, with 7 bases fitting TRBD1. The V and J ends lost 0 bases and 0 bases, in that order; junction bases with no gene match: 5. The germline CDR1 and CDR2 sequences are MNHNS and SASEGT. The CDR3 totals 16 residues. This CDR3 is CASSEAPGGVSYEQYF. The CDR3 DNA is TGTGCCAGCAGTGAAGCGCCAGGGGGAGTCTCCTACGAGCAGTACTTC.

The CDR3 loop reads CSVRRFNRGRGTDTQYF. CDR3 nucleotide sequence: TGCAGCGTACGCCGCTTTAACAGGGGGCGCGGAACAGATACGCAGTATTTT. This chain connects TRBV29-1 to TRBJ2-3, with 9 bases identical to TRBD1. The CDR3 loop spans 17 amino acids. V shed 6 bases, J shed 3 bases, and the junction held 16 bases outside the gene matches. In germline, CDR1 is SQVTM, CDR2 ANQGSEA.

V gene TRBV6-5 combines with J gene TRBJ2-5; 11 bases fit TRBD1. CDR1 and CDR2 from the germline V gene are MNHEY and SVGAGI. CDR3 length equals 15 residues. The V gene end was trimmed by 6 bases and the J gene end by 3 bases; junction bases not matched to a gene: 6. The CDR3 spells CASSYLGQGEETQYF. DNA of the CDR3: TGTGCCAGCAGCTACCTGGGACAGGGGGAAGAGACCCAGTACTTC.

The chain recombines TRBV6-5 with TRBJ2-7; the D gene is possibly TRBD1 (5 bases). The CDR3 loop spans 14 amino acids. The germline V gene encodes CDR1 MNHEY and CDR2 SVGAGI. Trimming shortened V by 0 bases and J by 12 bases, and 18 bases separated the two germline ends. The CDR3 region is CASSYSTQGFQRYF. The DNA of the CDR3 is TGTGCCAGCAGTTACTCGACCCAGGGCTTCCAAAGGTACTTC.

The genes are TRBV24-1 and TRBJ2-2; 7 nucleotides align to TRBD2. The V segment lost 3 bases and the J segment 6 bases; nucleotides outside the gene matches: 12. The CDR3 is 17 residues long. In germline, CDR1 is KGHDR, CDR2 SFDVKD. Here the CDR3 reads CATSDTGTTEGPGELFF. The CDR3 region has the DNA TGTGCCACCAGTGATACCGGGACTACCGAGGGACCCGGGGAGCTGTTTTTT.

This CDR3 reads CASSQDPPPSGMSYEQYF. The DNA for the CDR3 is TGTGCCAGCAGCCAAGATCCCCCCCCTAGCGGGATGAGCTACGAGCAGTACTTC. The genes are TRBV3-1 (or the pseudogene TRBV3-2) and TRBJ2-7; 9 nucleotides match TRBD2. Germline V lookup: CDR1 LGHDT, CDR2 YNNKEL (reference sequence). V shed 0 bases, J shed 3 bases, and the junction held 12 bases outside the gene matches. This CDR3 is built from 18 residues.

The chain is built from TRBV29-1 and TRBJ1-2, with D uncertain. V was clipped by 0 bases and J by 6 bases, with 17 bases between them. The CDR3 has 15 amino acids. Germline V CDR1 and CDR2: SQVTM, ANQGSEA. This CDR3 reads CSVEELFGGRNGYTF. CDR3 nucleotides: TGCAGCGTTGAAGAATTATTCGGAGGGAGGAATGGCTACACCTTC.

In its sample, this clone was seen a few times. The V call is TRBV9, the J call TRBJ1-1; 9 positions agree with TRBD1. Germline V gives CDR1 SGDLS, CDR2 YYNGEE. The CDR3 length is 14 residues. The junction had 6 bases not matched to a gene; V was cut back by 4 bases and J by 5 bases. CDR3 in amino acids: CASSHTGTGTEAFF. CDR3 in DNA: TGTGCCAGCAGCCACACCGGGACAGGGACTGAAGCTTTCTTT.

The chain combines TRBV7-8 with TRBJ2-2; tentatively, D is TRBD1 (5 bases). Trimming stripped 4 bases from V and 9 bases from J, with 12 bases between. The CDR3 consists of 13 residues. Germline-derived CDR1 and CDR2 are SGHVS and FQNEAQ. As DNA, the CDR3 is TGTGCCAGCAGCTCAAGGGCAGGGTGGGAGCTGTTTTTT. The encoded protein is CASSSRAGWELFF.

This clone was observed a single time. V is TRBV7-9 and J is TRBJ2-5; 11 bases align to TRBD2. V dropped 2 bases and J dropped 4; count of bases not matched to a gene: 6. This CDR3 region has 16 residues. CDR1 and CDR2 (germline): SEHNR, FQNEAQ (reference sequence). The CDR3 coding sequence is TGTGCCAGCAGCTTACTTGGGACTAGCGGATTAGAGACCCAGTACTTC. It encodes CASSLLGTSGLETQYF.

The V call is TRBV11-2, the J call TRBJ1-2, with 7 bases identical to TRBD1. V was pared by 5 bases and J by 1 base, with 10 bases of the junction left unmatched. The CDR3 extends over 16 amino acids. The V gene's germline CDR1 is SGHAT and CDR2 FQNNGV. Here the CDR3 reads CASSRLTGVSNYGYTF. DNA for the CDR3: TGTGCCAGCAGCCGTCTAACAGGGGTCAGTAACTATGGCTACACCTTC.

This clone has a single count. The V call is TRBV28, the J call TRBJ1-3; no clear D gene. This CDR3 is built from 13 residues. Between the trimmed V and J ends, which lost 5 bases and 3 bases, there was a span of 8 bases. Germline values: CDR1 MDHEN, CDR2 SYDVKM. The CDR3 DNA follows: TGTGCCAGCAGTGCCCCAGGTGGAAACACCATATATTTT. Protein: CASSAPGGNTIYF.

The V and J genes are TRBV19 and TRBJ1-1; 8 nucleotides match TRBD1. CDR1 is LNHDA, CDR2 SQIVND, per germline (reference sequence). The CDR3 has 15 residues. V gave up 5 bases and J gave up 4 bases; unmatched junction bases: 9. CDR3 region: CASSFWTGLRTEAFF. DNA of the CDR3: TGTGCCAGTAGTTTTTGGACAGGGTTGCGCACTGAAGCTTTCTTT.

In nucleotides, the CDR3 is TGCAGCGTTGCGGAATCGGGGTCCTATGGCTACACCTTC. Translated, it gives CSVAESGSYGYTF. V gene TRBV29-1 combines with J gene TRBJ1-2; D call uncertain. V was cut by 4 bases and J by 4 bases, with 13 bases left in between. This CDR3 contains 13 residues. Germline V gene data show CDR1 as SQVTM and CDR2 as ANQGSEA. The full variable domain, with the rest looked up from reference TRBV29-1 and TRBJ1-2, is SAVISQKPSRDICQRGTSLTIQCQVDSQVTMMFWYRQQPGQSLTLIATANQGSEATYESGFVIDKFPISRPNLTFSTLTVSNMSPEDSSIYLCSVAESGSYGYTFGSGTRLTVV.

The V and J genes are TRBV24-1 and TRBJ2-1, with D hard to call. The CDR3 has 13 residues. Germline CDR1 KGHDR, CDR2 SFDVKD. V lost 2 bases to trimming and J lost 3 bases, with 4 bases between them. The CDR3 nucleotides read TGTGCCACCAGTGATTCTATCTACAATGAGCAGTTCTTC. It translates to CATSDSIYNEQFF.

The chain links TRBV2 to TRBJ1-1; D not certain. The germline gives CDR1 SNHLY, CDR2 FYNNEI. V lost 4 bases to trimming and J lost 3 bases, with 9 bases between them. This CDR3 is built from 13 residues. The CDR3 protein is CASSAREDTEAFF. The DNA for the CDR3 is TGTGCCAGCAGTGCTCGCGAGGACACTGAAGCTTTCTTT.

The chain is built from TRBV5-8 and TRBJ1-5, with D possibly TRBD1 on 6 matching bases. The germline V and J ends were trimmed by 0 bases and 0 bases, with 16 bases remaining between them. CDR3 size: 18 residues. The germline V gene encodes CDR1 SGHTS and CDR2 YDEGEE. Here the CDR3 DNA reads TGTGCCAGCAGCTTGGAGGGGGTGTCAGTCGATAGCAATCAGCCCCAGCATTTT. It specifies CASSLEGVSVDSNQPQHF.

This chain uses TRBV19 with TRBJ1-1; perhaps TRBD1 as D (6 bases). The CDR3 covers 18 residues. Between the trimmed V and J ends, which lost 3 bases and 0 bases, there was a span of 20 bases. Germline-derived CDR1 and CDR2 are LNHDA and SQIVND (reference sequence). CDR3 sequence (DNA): TGTGCCAGTAGTATGGGGACACCTCAGTTAACTATGAACACTGAAGCTTTCTTT. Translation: CASSMGTPQLTMNTEAFF.

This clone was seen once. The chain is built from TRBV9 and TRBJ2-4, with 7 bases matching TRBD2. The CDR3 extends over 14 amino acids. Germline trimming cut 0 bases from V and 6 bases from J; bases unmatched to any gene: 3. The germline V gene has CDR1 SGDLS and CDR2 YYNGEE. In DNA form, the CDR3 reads TGTGCCAGCAGCGTAGACCAGCGGGGAAACATTCAGTACTTC. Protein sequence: CASSVDQRGNIQYF.

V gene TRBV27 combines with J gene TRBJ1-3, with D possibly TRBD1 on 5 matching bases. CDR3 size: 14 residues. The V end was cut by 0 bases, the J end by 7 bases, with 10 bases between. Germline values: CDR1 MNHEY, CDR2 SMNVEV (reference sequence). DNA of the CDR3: TGTGCCAGCAGTTTATCGCAGGGCCGGAACACCATATATTTT. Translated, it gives CASSLSQGRNTIYF.

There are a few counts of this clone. As DNA, the CDR3 is TGCGCCAGCAGCCAAGATTGGCAGGGAGGCTATGGCTACACCTTC. Its protein product is CASSQDWQGGYGYTF. V and J are TRBV4-1 and TRBJ1-2, with D maybe TRBD1 (5 bases). V lost 0 bases and J 4 bases, leaving 12 bases between the germline ends. Looked up from germline, CDR1 is MGHRA and CDR2 is YSYEKL. The CDR3 loop spans 15 amino acids.

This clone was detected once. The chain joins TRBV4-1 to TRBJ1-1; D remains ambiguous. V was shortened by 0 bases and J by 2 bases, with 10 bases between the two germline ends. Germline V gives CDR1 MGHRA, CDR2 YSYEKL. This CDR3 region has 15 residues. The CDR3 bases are TGCGCCAGCAGCCAAGAACAGAAACGCAACACTGAAGCTTTCTTT. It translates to CASSQEQKRNTEAFF.

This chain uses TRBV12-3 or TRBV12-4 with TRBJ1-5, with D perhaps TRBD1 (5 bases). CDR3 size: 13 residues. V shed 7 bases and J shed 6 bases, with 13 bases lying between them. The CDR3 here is CASTGGGGQPQHF. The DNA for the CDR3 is TGTGCCAGCACCGGTGGGGGGGGTCAGCCCCAGCATTTT.

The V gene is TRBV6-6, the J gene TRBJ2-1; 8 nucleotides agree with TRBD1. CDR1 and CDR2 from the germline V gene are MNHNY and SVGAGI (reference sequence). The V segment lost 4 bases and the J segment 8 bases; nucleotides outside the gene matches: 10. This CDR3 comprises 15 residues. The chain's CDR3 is CASSSYRAGGDEQFF. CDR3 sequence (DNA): TGTGCCAGCAGTTCTTACAGGGCAGGGGGCGATGAGCAGTTCTTC.

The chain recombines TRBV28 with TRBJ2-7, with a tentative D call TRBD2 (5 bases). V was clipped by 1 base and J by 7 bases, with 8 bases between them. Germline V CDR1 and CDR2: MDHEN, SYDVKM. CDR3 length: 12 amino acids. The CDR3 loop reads CASSLLTGEQYF. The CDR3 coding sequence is TGTGCCAGCAGTTTATTGACGGGAGAGCAGTACTTC.